This T cell receptor beta chain was sequenced during a study of a mutant IDH1 vaccine in newly diagnosed glioma. Study information: Among treated patients, roughly 60% were male and about 40% female, and mean age was 40.4 years.

Germline V lookup: CDR1 ENHRY, CDR2 SYGVKD. V was pared by 4 bases and J by 3 bases, with 9 bases between. The CDR3 runs to 14 residues. Study-level findings and limits: Most patients, 85% to 95%, showed vaccine-induced immune responses. Whatever changes occurred in top peripheral T cell clonotypes seemed unrelated to pseudoprogression.

Details on this clone: What it binds is not known.

Stated time point: baseline, week 1 (first vaccination visit). Described treatment: pre-vaccination baseline after standard-of-care therapy. TCRdb's table, derived via immunoSEQ multiplex PCR, lists solely in-frame clones and lacks some. The sample includes about 34,000 clones, around four fifths of them seen just once. The specimen comprised peripheral blood mononuclear cells (PBMCs), sampled from a glioma patient treated with radiotherapy, temozolomide or both. The chain employs TRBV10-3 and TRBJ2-2; TRBD1 might be the D (6 bases). This receptor was obtained from a man aged 50-59 years with glioma. Some clones in this sample may be carry-over from other donors' samples. The CDR3, as DNA: TGTGCCATCAGTGGCAGGGGTGACACCGGGGAGCTGTTTTTT. It translates to CAISGRGDTGELFF.